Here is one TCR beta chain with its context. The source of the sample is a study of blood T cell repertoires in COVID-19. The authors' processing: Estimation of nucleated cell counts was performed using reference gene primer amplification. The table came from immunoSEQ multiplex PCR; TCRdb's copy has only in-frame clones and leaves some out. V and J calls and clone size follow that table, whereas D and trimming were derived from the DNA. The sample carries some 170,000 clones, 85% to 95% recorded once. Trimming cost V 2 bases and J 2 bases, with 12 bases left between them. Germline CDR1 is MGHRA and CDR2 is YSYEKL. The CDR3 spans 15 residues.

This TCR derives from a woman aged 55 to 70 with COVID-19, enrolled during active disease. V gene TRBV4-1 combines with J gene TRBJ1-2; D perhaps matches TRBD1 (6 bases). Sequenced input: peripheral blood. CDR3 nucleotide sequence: TGCGCCAGCAGCCAAAGAGAGACAGGAAACTATGGCTACACCTTC. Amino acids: CASSQRETGNYGYTF.